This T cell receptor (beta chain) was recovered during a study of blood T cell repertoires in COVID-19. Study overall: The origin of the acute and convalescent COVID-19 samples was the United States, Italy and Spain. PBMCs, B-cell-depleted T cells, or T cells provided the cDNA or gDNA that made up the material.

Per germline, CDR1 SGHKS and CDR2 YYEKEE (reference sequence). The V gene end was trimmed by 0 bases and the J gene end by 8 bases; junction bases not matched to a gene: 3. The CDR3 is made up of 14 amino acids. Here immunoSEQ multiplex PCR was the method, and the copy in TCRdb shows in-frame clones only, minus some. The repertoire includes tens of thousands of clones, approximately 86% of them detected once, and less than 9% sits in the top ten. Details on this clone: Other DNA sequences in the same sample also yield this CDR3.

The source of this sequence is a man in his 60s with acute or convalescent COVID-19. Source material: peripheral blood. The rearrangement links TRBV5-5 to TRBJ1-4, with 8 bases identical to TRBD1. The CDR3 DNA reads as TGTGCCAGCAGCTTGGGGCAGGGGGCAGAAAAACTGTTTTTT. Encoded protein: CASSLGQGAEKLFF.